This T cell receptor (beta chain) was sequenced in a study of blood T cell repertoires in COVID-19. Study information: Sites across the United States, Italy and Spain contributed samples from acute and convalescent COVID-19. T cells, B-cell-depleted T cells, or PBMCs provided the cDNA or gDNA that served as material.

The CDR3 loop spans 14 amino acids. V was cut by 5 bases and J by 1 base, with 12 bases left in between. Per germline, CDR1 MDHEN and CDR2 SYDVKM. Per the authors' pipeline: Amplification from reference gene primers served as the basis for estimated nucleated cell counts. Data came from immunoSEQ multiplex PCR; TCRdb stores just in-frame clones and leaves some out. V and J calls and clone size are copied from that table; D and trimming were computed from the DNA. Among about 210,000 clones listed, approximately 91% were seen once. This clonotype originated in a man between 18 and 29 years old with active or convalescent COVID-19. The chain uses TRBV28 and TRBJ2-7; D remains ambiguous. The sample was peripheral blood. The CDR3 region is CASSVSYKSYEQYF. Written as DNA, the CDR3 is TGTGCCAGCAGTGTCTCCTATAAGTCCTACGAGCAGTACTTC.